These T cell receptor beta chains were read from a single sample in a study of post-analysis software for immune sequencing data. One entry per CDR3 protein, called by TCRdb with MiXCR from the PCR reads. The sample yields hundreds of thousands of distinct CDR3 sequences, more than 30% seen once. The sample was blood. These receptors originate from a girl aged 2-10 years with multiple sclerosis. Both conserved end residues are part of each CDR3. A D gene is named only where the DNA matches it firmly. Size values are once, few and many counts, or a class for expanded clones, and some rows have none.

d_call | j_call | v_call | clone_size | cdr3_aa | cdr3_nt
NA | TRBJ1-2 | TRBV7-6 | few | CASSLWGRGEHYGYTF | TGTGCCAGCAGCTTATGGGGCAGGGGTGAGCACTATGGCTACACCTTC
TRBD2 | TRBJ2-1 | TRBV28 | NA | CASSSPVETSLAEQFF | TGTGCCAGCAGTTCCCCGGTTGAGACTAGCTTGGCTGAGCAGTTCTTC
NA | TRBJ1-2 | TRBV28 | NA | CASSLPDFYGYTF | TGTGCCAGCAGTTTACCAGACTTCTATGGCTACACCTTC
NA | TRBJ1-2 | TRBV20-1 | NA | CSARSEGSLFNYGYTF | TGCAGTGCTAGATCCGAGGGGAGCCTCTTTAACTATGGCTACACCTTC
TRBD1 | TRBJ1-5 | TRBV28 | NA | CASRSGQGYSNQPQHF | TGTGCCAGCAGGTCGGGACAGGGATATAGCAATCAGCCCCAGCATTTT
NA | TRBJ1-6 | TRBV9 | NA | CASGRSSYNSPLHF | TGTGCCAGCGGCAGGAGCTCCTATAATTCACCCCTCCACTTT
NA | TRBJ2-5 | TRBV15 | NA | CATSRDEGEETQYF | TGTGCCACCAGCAGAGATGAAGGGGAAGAGACCCAGTACTTC
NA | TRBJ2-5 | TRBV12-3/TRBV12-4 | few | CASSPQIRGGLAQYF | TGTGCCAGCAGCCCCCAAATCAGGGGAGGATTGGCTCAGTACTTC
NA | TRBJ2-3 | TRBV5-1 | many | CASSPGDTSTDTQYF | TGCGCCAGCAGCCCGGGAGACACTAGCACAGATACGCAGTATTTT
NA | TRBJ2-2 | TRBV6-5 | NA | CASGRGTGELFF | TGTGCCAGCGGGAGAGGTACCGGGGAGCTGTTTTTT
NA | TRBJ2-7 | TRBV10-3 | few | CAIRDSGTGSYEQYF | TGTGCCATCAGGGATTCCGGGACTGGATCCTACGAGCAGTACTTC
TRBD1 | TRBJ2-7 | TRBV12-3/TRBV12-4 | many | CASSLGQGVYEQYF | TGTGCCAGCAGTTTGGGACAGGGAGTCTACGAGCAGTACTTC
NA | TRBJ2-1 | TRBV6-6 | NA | CASSLGLRGEQFF | TGTGCCAGCAGTTTGGGTTTGCGGGGTGAGCAGTTCTTC
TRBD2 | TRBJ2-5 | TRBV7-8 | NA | CASSLYHSGREETQYF | TGTGCCAGCAGCTTATACCATAGCGGGAGAGAAGAGACCCAGTACTTC
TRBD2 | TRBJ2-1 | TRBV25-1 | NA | CASSLAGENNEQFF | TGTGCCAGCAGTCTTGCGGGAGAGAACAATGAGCAGTTCTTC
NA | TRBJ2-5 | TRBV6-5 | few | CASSYRGRKETQYF | TGTGCCAGCAGTTACAGGGGGAGGAAAGAGACCCAGTACTTC
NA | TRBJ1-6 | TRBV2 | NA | CASNGGRRNSPLHF | TGTGCCAGCAACGGAGGGAGGAGAAATTCACCCCTCCACTTT
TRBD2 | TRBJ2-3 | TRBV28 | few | CASSLFRGLAGVSDTQYF | TGTGCCAGCAGCCTCTTTCGGGGACTAGCGGGAGTTTCAGATACGCAGTATTTT
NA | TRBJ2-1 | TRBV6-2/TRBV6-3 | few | CASSYPSNEQFF | TGTGCCAGCAGTTACCCAAGCAATGAGCAGTTCTTC
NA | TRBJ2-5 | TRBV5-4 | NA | CASSPGLEAETQYF | TGTGCCAGCAGCCCTGGCCTCGAGGCAGAGACCCAGTACTTC
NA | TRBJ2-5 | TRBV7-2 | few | CASSLHGIEETQYF | TGTGCCAGCAGCCTGCATGGGATTGAGGAGACCCAGTACTTC
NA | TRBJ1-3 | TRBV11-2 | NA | CASRFSGNTIYF | TGTGCCAGCAGATTCTCGGGAAACACCATATATTTT
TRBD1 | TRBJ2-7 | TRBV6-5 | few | CASSSPTGGNYEQYF | TGTGCCAGCAGTTCCCCGACAGGGGGCAACTACGAGCAGTACTTC
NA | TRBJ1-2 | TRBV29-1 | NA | CSGQGVDGYTF | TGCAGCGGACAAGGGGTGGATGGCTACACCTTC
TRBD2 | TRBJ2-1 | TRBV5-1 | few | CASSLVAGGPPEQFF | TGCGCCAGCAGCTTGGTAGCGGGAGGTCCTCCTGAGCAGTTCTTC
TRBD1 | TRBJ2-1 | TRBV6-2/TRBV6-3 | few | CAIRTGTGDYNEQFF | TGTGCCATACGAACCGGGACAGGGGATTACAATGAGCAGTTCTTC
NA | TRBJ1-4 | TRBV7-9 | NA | CASSQQPTNEKLFF | TGTGCCAGCAGCCAACAACCAACTAATGAAAAACTGTTTTTT
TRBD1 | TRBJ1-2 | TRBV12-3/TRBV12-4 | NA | CASGLAGTGARDTF | TGTGCCAGCGGGTTAGCCGGGACAGGGGCGAGGGACACCTTC
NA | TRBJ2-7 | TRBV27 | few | CASSSPGTVRYF | TGTGCCAGCAGTTCCCCTGGGACTGTCCGGTACTTC
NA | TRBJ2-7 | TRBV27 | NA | CASRPLGAYEQYF | TGTGCCAGCCGACCTCTGGGCGCCTACGAGCAGTACTTC
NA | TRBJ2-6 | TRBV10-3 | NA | CATEAIGANVLTF | TGTGCCACGGAGGCCATCGGGGCTAACGTCCTGACTTTC
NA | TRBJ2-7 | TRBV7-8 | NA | CASSSAGKAISTQYF | TGTGCCAGCAGCTCAGCAGGGAAGGCGATCTCCACCCAGTACTTC
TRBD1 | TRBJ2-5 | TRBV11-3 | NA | CASSLGRGTDFQGETQYF | TGTGCCAGCAGCTTAGGTCGAGGGACAGATTTTCAGGGGGAGACCCAGTACTTC
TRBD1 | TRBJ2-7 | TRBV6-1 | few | CASSVDRVSEQYF | TGTGCCAGCAGTGTGGACAGGGTTTCCGAGCAGTACTTC
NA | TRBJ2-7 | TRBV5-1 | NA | CASSGGASTYEQYF | TGCGCCAGCAGCGGCGGGGCTTCCACCTACGAGCAGTACTTC
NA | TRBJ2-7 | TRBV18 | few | CASSPNPYEQYF | TGTGCCAGCTCACCAAACCCCTACGAGCAGTACTTC
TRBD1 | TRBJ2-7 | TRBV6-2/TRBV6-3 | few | CASSYSGTGGEQYF | TGTGCCAGCAGTTACTCCGGGACAGGGGGCGAGCAGTACTTC
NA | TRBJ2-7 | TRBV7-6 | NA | CASSNSVEQYF | TGTGCCAGCAGCAATAGCGTTGAGCAGTACTTC
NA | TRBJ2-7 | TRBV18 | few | CASEGTASDEQYF | TGTGCCAGCGAGGGGACGGCATCCGACGAGCAGTACTTC
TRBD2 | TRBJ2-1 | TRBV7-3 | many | CASSLGGGGLSNEQFF | TGTGCCAGCAGCTTAGGCGGCGGGGGACTTTCGAATGAGCAGTTCTTC
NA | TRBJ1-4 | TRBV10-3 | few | CAISEPTLGGEKLFF | TGTGCCATCAGTGAGCCGACCCTTGGGGGAGAAAAACTGTTTTTT
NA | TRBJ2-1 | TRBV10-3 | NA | CAARGDGSDEQFF | TGTGCCGCCCGCGGAGATGGAAGCGATGAGCAGTTCTTC
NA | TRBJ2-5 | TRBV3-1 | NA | CASSQESVTETQYF | TGTGCCAGCAGCCAAGAGTCCGTAACCGAGACCCAGTACTTC
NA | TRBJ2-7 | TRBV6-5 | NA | CASSIGQTYEQYF | TGTGCCAGCAGTATTGGACAGACCTACGAGCAGTACTTC
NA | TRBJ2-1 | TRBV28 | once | CASSLISRDPRGNEQFF | TGTGCCAGCAGTTTGATCAGCCGGGACCCCCGAGGCAATGAGCAGTTCTTC
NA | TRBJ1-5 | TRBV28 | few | CASRYGTPNSNQPQHF | TGTGCCAGCAGATACGGGACACCGAATAGCAATCAGCCCCAGCATTTT
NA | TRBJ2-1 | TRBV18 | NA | CASYRGELREQFF | TGTGCCAGCTATCGCGGGGAACTCAGAGAGCAGTTCTTC
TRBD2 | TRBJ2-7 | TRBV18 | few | CASSPPGLAGKYEQYF | TGTGCCAGCTCACCCCCTGGACTAGCGGGGAAGTACGAGCAGTACTTC
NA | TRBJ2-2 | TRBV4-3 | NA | CASSQDLLSVTGERFF | TGCGCCAGCAGCCAAGACCTCCTCTCAGTCACCGGGGAGCGGTTTTTT
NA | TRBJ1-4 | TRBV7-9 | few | CASSSGTAGTNEKLFF | TGTGCCAGCAGCTCGGGGACCGCGGGTACTAATGAAAAACTGTTTTTT
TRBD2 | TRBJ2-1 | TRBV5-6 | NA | CVSSGGSYNEQFF | TGTGTCAGCAGCGGCGGGAGCTACAATGAGCAGTTCTTC
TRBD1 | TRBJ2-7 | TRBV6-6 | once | CASSDRDRGREQYF | TGTGCCAGCAGTGATAGGGACAGGGGGCGCGAGCAGTACTTC
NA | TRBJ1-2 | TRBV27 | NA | CASSDQGYGYTF | TGTGCCAGCAGCGACCAGGGCTATGGCTACACCTTC
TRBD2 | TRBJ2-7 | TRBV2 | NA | CASRPVSGGTSYEQYF | TGTGCCAGCAGACCCGTTAGCGGGGGGACCTCCTACGAGCAGTACTTC